Below, 26 T cell receptor beta chains from the same sample are listed, as sequenced in a study of blood T cell repertoires in COVID-19. Only in-frame clones appear in the TCRdb table, and some are missing; sequencing was by immunoSEQ multiplex PCR. The sample lists 200,000 to 250,000 clones, around nine tenths occurring once. Sample: peripheral blood. The receptors were sampled from a woman aged 60-70 years with acute or convalescent COVID-19.

V is TRBV7-2 and J is TRBJ1-1; tentative D call: TRBD1 (6 bases). Looked up from germline, CDR1 is SGHTA and CDR2 is FQGNSA. This CDR3 is built from 15 residues. Trimming took off 4 bases at V and 1 base at J, with 13 bases between the two ends. CDR3 DNA: TGTGCCAGCAGCTCGCAGGGACAAGCGAACACTGAAGCTTTCTTT. Its protein product is CASSSQGQANTEAFF.

The rearrangement joins TRBV19 to TRBJ1-2; no firm D call. The CDR3 contains 15 residues. Trimming removed 5 bases at V and 0 bases at J, with 13 bases between. From germline, CDR1 is LNHDA and CDR2 SQIVND (reference sequence). The CDR3 nucleotides are TGTGCCAGTAGTCAGGTTCACTCCTCTAACTATGGCTACACCTTC. Its protein is CASSQVHSSNYGYTF.

This clone appeared a few times. The V gene is TRBV19, the J gene TRBJ2-7, with 7 bases identical to TRBD2. J gave up 3 bases and V 0 bases, and 5 bases lay outside the gene matches. The CDR3 has 15 amino acids. Germline V gives CDR1 LNHDA, CDR2 SQIVND (reference sequence). The CDR3 coding sequence is TGTGCCAGTAGTATAGAAGCTAGCGGCTTCTACGAGCAGTACTTC. Amino acids: CASSIEASGFYEQYF.

This clone came up a few times. The CDR3 is CASSYFAVSYEQYF. The CDR3 region has the DNA TGTGCCAGCAGTTACTTCGCGGTCTCCTACGAGCAGTACTTC. V gene TRBV6-2 or TRBV6-3 combines with J gene TRBJ2-7; D not resolved. V lost 1 base to trimming and J lost 0 bases, with 7 bases between them. The germline gives CDR1 MNHEY, CDR2 SVGEGT. The CDR3 has 14 residues.

The chain links TRBV27 to TRBJ2-3, with TRBD2 identical over 10 bases. From germline, CDR1 is MNHEY and CDR2 SMNVEV (reference sequence). V lost 3 bases to trimming and J lost 2 bases; unmatched junction nucleotides: 8. The CDR3 is 17 amino acids. Here the CDR3 DNA reads TGTGCCAGCAGTTTGTTTGGCAGCGGGGGGGCCACAGATACGCAGTATTTT. Its translation is CASSLFGSGGATDTQYF.

V usage is TRBV3-1 (or the pseudogene TRBV3-2) and J usage is TRBJ1-5, with no clear D. This CDR3 is 14 amino acids long. From germline, CDR1 is LGHDT and CDR2 YNNKEL (reference sequence). V was shortened by 4 bases and J by 6 bases, with 13 bases between the two germline ends. CDR3 in DNA: TGTGCCAGCAGCCCCTACAGCGGTACTCAGCCCCAGCATTTT. Its translation: CASSPYSGTQPQHF.

The chain joins TRBV24-1 to TRBJ2-2, with TRBD1 identical over 10 bases. The V segment lost 4 bases and the J segment 7 bases; nucleotides outside the gene matches: 2. This CDR3 spans 14 amino acids. In germline, CDR1 is KGHDR, CDR2 SFDVKD. The CDR3 bases are TGTGCCACCAGTGAGACAGGGGGCGGCGGGGAGCTGTTTTTT. It translates to CATSETGGGGELFF.

The chain uses TRBV11-3 and TRBJ2-4, with 12 bases lining up with TRBD1. Germline CDR1 SGHNT, CDR2 YENEEA. Trimming removed 5 bases from V and 6 bases from J; junction bases left unmatched: 17. The length of the CDR3 is 19 residues. CDR3 DNA: TGTGCCAGCAGCCCGGGAGGAGCTATGGGACAGGGGGCTTTAAACATTCAGTACTTC. It encodes CASSPGGAMGQGALNIQYF.

In regard to this clone: The same CDR3 arises from other DNA sequences in this sample as well. The chain is built from TRBV12-3 or TRBV12-4 and TRBJ1-2; D gene ambiguous. There are 12 residues in the CDR3. V shed 2 bases and J shed 4 bases, with 5 bases lying between them. The CDR3 is CASSLTVYGYTF. CDR3 DNA sequence: TGTGCCAGCAGTTTAACAGTCTATGGCTACACCTTC.

This chain links TRBV12-3 or TRBV12-4 with TRBJ1-2, with 7 positions matching TRBD1. The ends lost 6 bases at V and 8 bases at J; junction bases unmatched: 9. The CDR3 is 13 amino acids. The CDR3 coding sequence is TGTGCCAGCAGACCGACAGGGCCGGGCGGCTACACCTTC. Amino acid sequence: CASRPTGPGGYTF.

The rearrangement joins TRBV7-2 to TRBJ2-7, with a tentative D call TRBD2 (6 bases). The length of the CDR3 is 15 residues. In germline, CDR1 is SGHTA, CDR2 FQGNSA. Trimming took off 7 bases at V and 6 bases at J, with 22 bases between the two ends. This CDR3 is CASTLGGSSRGEQYF. The CDR3 region has the DNA TGTGCCAGCACCCTTGGGGGGTCTTCCCGGGGCGAGCAGTACTTC.

This clone was detected once. The V gene is TRBV5-1, the J gene TRBJ1-3; D possibly corresponds to TRBD1 (5 bases). The CDR3 totals 15 residues. V shed 0 bases and J shed 0 bases, with 7 bases lying between them. Looked up from germline, CDR1 is SGHRS and CDR2 is YFSETQ. The CDR3 sequence is CASSLEGNSGNTIYF. The CDR3 DNA sequence: TGCGCCAGCAGCTTGGAGGGGAACTCTGGAAACACCATATATTTT.

The genes are TRBV19 and TRBJ2-3, with 8 nucleotides matching TRBD2. Looked up from germline, CDR1 is LNHDA and CDR2 is SQIVND (reference sequence). This CDR3 region has 16 residues. V was clipped by 5 bases and J by 5 bases; unmatched bases: 12. For the CDR3, the DNA is TGTGCCAGTAGTCCCAGATTTAGCGGGGCGGTAGATACGCAGTATTTT. Its translation: CASSPRFSGAVDTQYF.

The J gene is TRBJ1-2, the V gene TRBV9; 8 positions agree with TRBD1. Germline loops: CDR1 SGDLS, CDR2 YYNGEE. With V trimmed by 3 bases and J by 7 bases, 5 bases remained unmatched. The CDR3 contains 13 residues. This CDR3 is CASSATGVIGYTF. In nucleotides, the CDR3 is TGTGCCAGCAGCGCGACAGGGGTCATTGGCTACACCTTC.

The chain employs TRBV6-4 and TRBJ1-6, with TRBD1 matching 9 bases. After removal of 4 bases from V and 7 bases from J, the junction contained 2 bases not matched to a gene. The V gene's germline CDR1 is MRHNA and CDR2 SNTAGT. The CDR3 totals 14 residues. The CDR3 DNA sequence: TGTGCCAGCAGTGTTGACAGGGGGAATTCACCCCTCCACTTT. Protein product: CASSVDRGNSPLHF.

The rearrangement joins TRBV11-2 to TRBJ1-2; 8 bases are shared with TRBD1. Trimming took 4 bases from V and 8 from J; bases not matched to a gene: 6. Germline CDR1 SGHAT, CDR2 FQNNGV. The CDR3 has 13 residues. The CDR3 loop is CASSYQGARGYTF. CDR3 nucleotides: TGTGCCAGCAGCTACCAGGGGGCGCGGGGCTACACCTTC. The whole variable domain, filled in from reference TRBV11-2 and TRBJ1-2, reads EAGVAQSPRYKIIEKRQSVAFWCNPISGHATLYWYQQILGQGPKLLIQFQNNGVVDDSQLPKDRFSAERLKGVDSTLKIQPAKLEDSAVYLCASSYQGARGYTFGSGTRLTVV.

The table lists this clone with a count of one. V usage is TRBV4-1 and J usage is TRBJ2-7; D gene uncertain. Germline values: CDR1 MGHRA, CDR2 YSYEKL. This CDR3 has 13 amino acids. Trimming stripped 4 bases from V and 3 bases from J, with 10 bases between. The CDR3 bases are TGCGCCAGCAGCCCATTTACCGGCTACGAGCAGTACTTC. Protein product: CASSPFTGYEQYF.

This clone was recorded only once. The chain's CDR3 is CASSYGVASSYNSPLHF. CDR3 bases: TGTGCCAGCAGCTATGGTGTAGCTAGCTCCTATAATTCACCCCTCCACTTT. This chain joins TRBV5-6 and TRBJ1-6; D gene uncertain. V dropped 3 bases and J dropped 0 bases, with 13 bases sitting between them. CDR3 length: 17 residues. Per germline, CDR1 SGHDT and CDR2 YYEEEE.

The table lists this clone with a count of one. V gene TRBV27 combines with J gene TRBJ2-7; TRBD2 matches at 8 bases. The V and J ends lost 4 bases and 4 bases, in that order; junction bases with no gene match: 6. The CDR3 totals 14 residues. CDR1 is MNHEY and CDR2 is SMNVEV in the germline V gene (reference sequence). The CDR3 region is CASSSSGSRYEQYF. The CDR3 DNA reads TGTGCCAGCAGTTCGAGCGGGAGTAGATACGAGCAGTACTTC.

The chain recombines TRBV19 with TRBJ2-7, with D possibly TRBD1 on 6 matching bases. The germline V and J ends were trimmed by 3 bases and 2 bases, with 14 bases remaining between them. The CDR3 runs 15 residues. Per germline, CDR1 LNHDA and CDR2 SQIVND (reference sequence). In DNA, the CDR3 is TGTGCCAGTAGTATCAGCCGGGACATAACCTACGAGCAGTACTTC. Amino acids: CASSISRDITYEQYF.

CDR3 nucleotides: TGTGCCAGCAGTTTATTGAGTCAGCCCCAGCATTTT. It is translated as CASSLLSQPQHF. The chain uses TRBV28 and TRBJ1-5; D is undetermined. CDR1 is MDHEN, CDR2 SYDVKM, per germline. The germline V and J ends were trimmed by 1 base and 6 bases, with 4 bases remaining between them. The CDR3 runs to 12 residues.

V usage is TRBV27 and J usage is TRBJ1-1; TRBD1 agrees at 10 bases. Trimming took 5 bases from V and 7 from J; bases not matched to a gene: 10. Germline lookup yields CDR1 MNHEY and CDR2 SMNVEV (reference sequence). This CDR3 region has 15 residues. CDR3 in amino acids: CASSPDRGRTVEAFF. The CDR3 DNA sequence: TGTGCCAGCAGTCCCGACAGGGGGCGAACAGTTGAAGCTTTCTTT.

V usage is TRBV11-3 and J usage is TRBJ2-7, with TRBD2 identical over 8 bases. CDR1 is SGHNT, CDR2 YENEEA, per germline. V lost 1 base and J lost 3; bases outside the gene matches: 5. The CDR3 sequence is 15 residues long. CDR3 sequence: CASSLGSGRGYEQYF. CDR3 DNA: TGTGCCAGCAGCTTAGGGTCCGGGAGGGGCTACGAGCAGTACTTC. Full variable domain (rest looked up from reference TRBV11-3 and TRBJ2-7): EAGVVQSPRYKIIEKKQPVAFWCNPISGHNTLYWYLQNLGQGPELLIRYENEEAVDDSQLPKDRFSAERLKGVDSTLKIQPAELGDSAVYLCASSLGSGRGYEQYFGPGTRLTVT.

V gene TRBV30 combines with J gene TRBJ1-1; the match to TRBD1 covers 7 bases. V shed 4 bases and J 9 bases; nucleotides not matched to a gene: 8. Per germline, CDR1 GTSNPN and CDR2 SVGIG (reference sequence). CDR3 length equals 12 residues. The DNA for the CDR3 is TGTGCCTGGACCCTGGGGGACAGACAAGCTTTCTTT. Translation: CAWTLGDRQAFF. The variable domain in full, with the rest retrieved from reference TRBV30 and TRBJ1-1, is SQTIHQWPATLVQPVGSPLSLECTVEGTSNPNLYWYRQAAGRGLQLLFYSVGIGQISSEVPQNLSASRPQDRQFILSSKKLLLSDSGFYLCAWTLGDRQAFFGQGTRLTVV.

The chain couples TRBV11-2 to TRBJ1-2, with TRBD1 as a possible D gene (6 bases). The CDR3 length is 17 residues. Per the germline V gene, CDR1 is SGHAT and CDR2 is FQNNGV. Deletions cut 0 bases from V and 4 bases from J, with 18 bases between. Here the CDR3 reads CASSLEGRGREGYGYTF. The DNA of the CDR3 is TGTGCCAGCAGCTTAGAGGGCAGGGGAAGGGAGGGCTATGGCTACACCTTC.

The V and J genes are TRBV5-4 and TRBJ2-7; 7 positions agree with TRBD1. The CDR3 runs 13 residues. V lost 0 bases and J lost 5; bases outside the gene matches: 2. Looked up from germline, CDR1 is SGHNT and CDR2 is YYREEE (reference sequence). The CDR3 here is CASSLDRGNEQYF. In DNA, the CDR3 is TGTGCCAGCAGCTTGGACAGGGGCAACGAGCAGTACTTC.